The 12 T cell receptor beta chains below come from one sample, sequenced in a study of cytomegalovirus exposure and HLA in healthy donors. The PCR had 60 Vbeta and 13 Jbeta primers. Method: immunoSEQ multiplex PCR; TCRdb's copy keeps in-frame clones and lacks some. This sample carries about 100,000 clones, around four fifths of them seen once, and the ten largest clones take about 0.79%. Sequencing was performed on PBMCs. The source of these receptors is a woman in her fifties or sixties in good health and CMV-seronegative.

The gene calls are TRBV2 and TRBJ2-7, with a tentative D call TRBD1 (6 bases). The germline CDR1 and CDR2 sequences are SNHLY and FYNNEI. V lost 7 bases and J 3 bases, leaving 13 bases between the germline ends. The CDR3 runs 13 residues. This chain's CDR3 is CASTTGDIYEQYF. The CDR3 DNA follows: TGTGCCAGCACAACTGGGGACATCTACGAGCAGTACTTC.

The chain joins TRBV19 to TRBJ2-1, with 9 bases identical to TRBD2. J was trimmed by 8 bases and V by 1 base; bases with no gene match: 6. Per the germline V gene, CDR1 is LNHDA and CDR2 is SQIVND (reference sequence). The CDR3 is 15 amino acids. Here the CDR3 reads CASSIGGGAIDEQFF. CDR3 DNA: TGTGCCAGTAGTATAGGCGGGGGGGCCATCGATGAGCAGTTCTTC.

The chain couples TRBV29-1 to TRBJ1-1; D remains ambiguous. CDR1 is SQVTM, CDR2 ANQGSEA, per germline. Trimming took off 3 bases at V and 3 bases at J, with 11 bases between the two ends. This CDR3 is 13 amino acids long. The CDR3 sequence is CSVEQDWDTEAFF. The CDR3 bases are TGCAGCGTTGAGCAGGATTGGGACACTGAAGCTTTCTTT.

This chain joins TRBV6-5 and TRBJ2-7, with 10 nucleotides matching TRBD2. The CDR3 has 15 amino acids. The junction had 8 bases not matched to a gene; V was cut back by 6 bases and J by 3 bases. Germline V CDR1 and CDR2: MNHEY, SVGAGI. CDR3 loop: CASRPPSGSLYEQYF. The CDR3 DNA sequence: TGTGCCAGCAGACCCCCTAGCGGGAGTCTCTACGAGCAGTACTTC.

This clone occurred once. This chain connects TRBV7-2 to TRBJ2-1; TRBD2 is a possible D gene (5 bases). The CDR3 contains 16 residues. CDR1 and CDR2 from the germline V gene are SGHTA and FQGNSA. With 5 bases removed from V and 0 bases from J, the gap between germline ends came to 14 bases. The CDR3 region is CASSKGGTISYNEQFF. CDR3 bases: TGTGCCAGCAGCAAAGGAGGTACGATCTCCTACAATGAGCAGTTCTTC.

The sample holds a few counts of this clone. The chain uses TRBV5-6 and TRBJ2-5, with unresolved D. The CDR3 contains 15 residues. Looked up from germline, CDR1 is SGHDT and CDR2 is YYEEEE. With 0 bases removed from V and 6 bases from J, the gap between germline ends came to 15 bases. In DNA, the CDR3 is TGTGCCAGCAGCTTGGGTTCCCCCCAAGAGAAGACCCAGTACTTC. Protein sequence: CASSLGSPQEKTQYF.

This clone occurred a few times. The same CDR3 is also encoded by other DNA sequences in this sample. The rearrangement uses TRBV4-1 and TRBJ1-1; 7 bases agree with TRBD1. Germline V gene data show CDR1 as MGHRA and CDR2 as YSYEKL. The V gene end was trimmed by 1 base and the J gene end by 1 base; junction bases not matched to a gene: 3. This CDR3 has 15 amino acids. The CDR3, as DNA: TGCGCCAGCAGCCAAGGACAGGGAGGGAACACTGAAGCTTTCTTT. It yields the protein CASSQGQGGNTEAFF.

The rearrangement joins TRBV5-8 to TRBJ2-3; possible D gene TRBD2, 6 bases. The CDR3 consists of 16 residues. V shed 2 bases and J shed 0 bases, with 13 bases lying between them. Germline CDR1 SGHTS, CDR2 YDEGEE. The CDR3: CASSLGTSESTDTQYF. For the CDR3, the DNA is TGTGCCAGCAGCTTAGGGACTTCGGAAAGCACAGATACGCAGTATTTT.

This chain's CDR3 is CSVEDEDRVYGYTF. CDR3 nucleotide sequence: TGCAGCGTTGAAGATGAGGACAGGGTTTATGGCTACACCTTC. The chain couples TRBV29-1 to TRBJ1-2; 8 bases match TRBD1. J lost 5 bases, V lost 0 bases, and 5 bases had no gene match. This CDR3 has 14 amino acids. Germline CDR1 reads SQVTM; CDR2 reads ANQGSEA.

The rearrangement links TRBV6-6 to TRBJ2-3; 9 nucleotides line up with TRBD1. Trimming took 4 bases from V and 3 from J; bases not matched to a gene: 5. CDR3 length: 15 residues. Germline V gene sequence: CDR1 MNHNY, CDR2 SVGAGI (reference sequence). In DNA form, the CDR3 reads TGTGCCAGCAGTTCCACACAGGGGGCAACAGATACGCAGTATTTT. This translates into CASSSTQGATDTQYF.

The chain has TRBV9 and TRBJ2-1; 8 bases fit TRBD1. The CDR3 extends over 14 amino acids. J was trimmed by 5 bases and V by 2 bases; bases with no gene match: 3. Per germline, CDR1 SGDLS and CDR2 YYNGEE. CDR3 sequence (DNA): TGTGCCAGCAGCGTGACAGGGGCCCACAATGAGCAGTTCTTC. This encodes CASSVTGAHNEQFF.

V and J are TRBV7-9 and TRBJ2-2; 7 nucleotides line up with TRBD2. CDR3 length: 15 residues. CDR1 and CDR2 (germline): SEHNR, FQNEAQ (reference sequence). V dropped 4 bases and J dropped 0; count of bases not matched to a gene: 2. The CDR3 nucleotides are TGTGCCAGCAGCTGGGGGGGGGCGAACACCGGGGAGCTGTTTTTT. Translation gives CASSWGGANTGELFF.